This entry describes one T cell receptor (beta chain). Its specificity is unknown. General study results and limits: Tumor memory CD4+ T cell TCR gene usage was found to cluster with blood and lymph node memory CD4+ cells and with lymph node naive CD4+ cells. Greatest tumor Treg TCR overlap was with tumor naive CD4+ cells.

The CDR3 is made up of 14 amino acids. Trimming shortened V by 6 bases and J by 1 base, and 12 bases separated the two germline ends. Semi-nested PCR with Nested Universal Primer A followed constant-region reverse priming of full-length variable regions. TCRdb fed the 5' RACE reads into MiXCR, producing one record per CDR3 protein. Of some 62,000 distinct CDR3 sequences detected, more than 25% appear once; the ten largest clones hold over 2%. Naive CD4+ T cells were purified with Tregs depleted by CD25. The J gene is TRBJ2-5, the V gene TRBV12-3 or TRBV12-4; D not resolved. The TCR originated in a female donor with breast cancer. Sample: tumor-infiltrating naive CD4+ T cells sorted from the breast tumor. Subset noted: naive CD4+ T cells, CD4+CD45RA+CD25-. The CDR3 nucleotides read TGTGCCAGCAGCCTAACACGTACCCAAGAGACCCAGTACTTC. Protein product: CASSLTRTQETQYF.